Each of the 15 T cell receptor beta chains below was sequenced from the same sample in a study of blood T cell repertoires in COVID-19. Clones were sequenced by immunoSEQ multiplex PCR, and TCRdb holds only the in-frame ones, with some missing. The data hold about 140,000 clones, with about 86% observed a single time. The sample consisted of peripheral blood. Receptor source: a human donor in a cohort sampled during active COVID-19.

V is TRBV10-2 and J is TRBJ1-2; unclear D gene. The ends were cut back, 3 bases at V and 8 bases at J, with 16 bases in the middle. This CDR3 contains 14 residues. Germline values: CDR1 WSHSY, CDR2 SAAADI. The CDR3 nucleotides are TGCGCCAGCAGTGAAACAGCCCCCTCAAGAGGCTACACCTTC. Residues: CASSETAPSRGYTF.

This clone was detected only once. The chain's CDR3 is CASSLAGAGNQPQHF. The CDR3 nucleotides are TGTGCCAGCAGCTTGGCAGGGGCAGGCAATCAGCCCCAGCATTTT. The rearrangement joins TRBV5-4 to TRBJ1-5; D is possibly TRBD1 (6 bases). Per the germline V gene, CDR1 is SGHNT and CDR2 is YYREEE (reference sequence). The CDR3 contains 15 residues. Trimming left V 0 bases short and J 2 bases short, with 9 bases between.

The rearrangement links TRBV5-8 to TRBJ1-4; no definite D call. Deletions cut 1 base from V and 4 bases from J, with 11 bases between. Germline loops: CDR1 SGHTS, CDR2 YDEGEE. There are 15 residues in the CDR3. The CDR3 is CASSLIQGGNEKLFF. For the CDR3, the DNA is TGTGCCAGCAGCTTGATACAAGGCGGTAATGAAAAACTGTTTTTT.

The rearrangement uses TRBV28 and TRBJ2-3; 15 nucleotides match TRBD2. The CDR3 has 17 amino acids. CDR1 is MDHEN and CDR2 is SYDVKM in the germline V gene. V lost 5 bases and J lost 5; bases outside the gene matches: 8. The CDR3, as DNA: TGTGCCAGCAGTCGGACTAGCGGGGGGGTTGGGGGAGATACGCAGTATTTT. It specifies CASSRTSGGVGGDTQYF.

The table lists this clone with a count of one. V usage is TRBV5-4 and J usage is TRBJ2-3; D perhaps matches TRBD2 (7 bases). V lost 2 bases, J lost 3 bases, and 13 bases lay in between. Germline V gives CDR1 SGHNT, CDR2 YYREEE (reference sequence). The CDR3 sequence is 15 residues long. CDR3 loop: CASSFRGALTDTQYF. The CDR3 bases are TGTGCCAGCAGCTTTCGGGGGGCGCTTACAGATACGCAGTATTTT.

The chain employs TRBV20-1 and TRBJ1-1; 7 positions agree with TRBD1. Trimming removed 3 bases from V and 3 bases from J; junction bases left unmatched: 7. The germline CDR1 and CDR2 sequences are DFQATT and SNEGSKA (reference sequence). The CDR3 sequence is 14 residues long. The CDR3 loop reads CSASYAGQDTEAFF. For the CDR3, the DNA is TGCAGTGCTAGTTACGCAGGACAGGACACTGAAGCTTTCTTT.

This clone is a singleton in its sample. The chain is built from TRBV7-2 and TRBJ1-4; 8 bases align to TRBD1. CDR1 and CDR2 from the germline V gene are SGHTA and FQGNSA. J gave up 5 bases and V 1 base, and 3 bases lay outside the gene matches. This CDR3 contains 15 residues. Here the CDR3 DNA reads TGTGCCAGCAGCTTAGGGGGACAGGCGAATGAAAAACTGTTTTTT. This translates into CASSLGGQANEKLFF. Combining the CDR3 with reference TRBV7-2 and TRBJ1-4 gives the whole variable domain GAGVSQSPSNKVTEKGKDVELRCDPISGHTALYWYRQSLGQGLEFLIYFQGNSAPDKSGLPSDRFSAERTGGSVSTLTIQRTQQEDSAVYLCASSLGGQANEKLFFGSGTQLSVL.

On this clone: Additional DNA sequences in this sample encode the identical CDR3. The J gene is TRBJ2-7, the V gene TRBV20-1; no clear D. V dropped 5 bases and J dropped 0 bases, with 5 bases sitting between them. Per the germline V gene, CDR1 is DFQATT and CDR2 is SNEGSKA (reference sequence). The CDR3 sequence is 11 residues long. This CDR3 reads CSAGTSYEQYF. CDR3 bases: TGCAGTGCTGGCACCTCCTACGAGCAGTACTTC.

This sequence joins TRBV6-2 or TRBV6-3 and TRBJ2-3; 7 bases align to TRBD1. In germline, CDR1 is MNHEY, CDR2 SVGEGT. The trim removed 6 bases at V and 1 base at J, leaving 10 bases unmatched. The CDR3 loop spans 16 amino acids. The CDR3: CASSRGGSGGTDTQYF. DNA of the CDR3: TGTGCCAGCAGCCGAGGGGGCTCAGGGGGCACAGATACGCAGTATTTT.

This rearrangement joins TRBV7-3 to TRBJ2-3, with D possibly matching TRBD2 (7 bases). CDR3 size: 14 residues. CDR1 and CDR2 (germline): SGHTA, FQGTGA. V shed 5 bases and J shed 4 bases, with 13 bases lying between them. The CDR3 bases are TGTGCCAGCAGCCGAGGGGGGGGCTCAGATACGCAGTATTTT. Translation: CASSRGGGSDTQYF.

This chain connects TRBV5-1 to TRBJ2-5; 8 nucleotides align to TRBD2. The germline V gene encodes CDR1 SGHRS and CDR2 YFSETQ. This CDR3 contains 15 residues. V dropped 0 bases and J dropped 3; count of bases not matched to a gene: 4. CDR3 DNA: TGCGCCAGCAGCTTGGCCGGGAGGGGGGAAGAGACCCAGTACTTC. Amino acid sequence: CASSLAGRGEETQYF.

In nucleotides, the CDR3 is TGTGCCAGCTCACCACAGGGGGCTGGGACAGGCGAAAAACTGTTTTTT. Amino acids: CASSPQGAGTGEKLFF. This chain joins TRBV18 and TRBJ1-4, with TRBD1 identical over 8 bases. Germline CDR1 and CDR2: KGHSH and LQKENI. The CDR3 loop spans 16 amino acids. J was trimmed by 8 bases and V by 1 base; bases with no gene match: 9.

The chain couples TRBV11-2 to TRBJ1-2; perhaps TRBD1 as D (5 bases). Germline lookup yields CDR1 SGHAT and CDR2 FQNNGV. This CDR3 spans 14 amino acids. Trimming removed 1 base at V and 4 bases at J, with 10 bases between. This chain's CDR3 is CASSLVGRAYGYTF. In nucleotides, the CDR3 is TGTGCCAGCAGCTTAGTAGGCAGGGCCTATGGCTACACCTTC. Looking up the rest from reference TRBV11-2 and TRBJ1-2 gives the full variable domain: EAGVAQSPRYKIIEKRQSVAFWCNPISGHATLYWYQQILGQGPKLLIQFQNNGVVDDSQLPKDRFSAERLKGVDSTLKIQPAKLEDSAVYLCASSLVGRAYGYTFGSGTRLTVV.

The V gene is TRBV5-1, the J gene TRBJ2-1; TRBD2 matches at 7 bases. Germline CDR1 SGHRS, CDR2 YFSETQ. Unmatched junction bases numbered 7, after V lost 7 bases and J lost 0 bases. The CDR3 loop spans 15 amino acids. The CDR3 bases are TGCGCCAGCTCTGGGGGGGTGAGCTCCTACAATGAGCAGTTCTTC. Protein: CASSGGVSSYNEQFF.

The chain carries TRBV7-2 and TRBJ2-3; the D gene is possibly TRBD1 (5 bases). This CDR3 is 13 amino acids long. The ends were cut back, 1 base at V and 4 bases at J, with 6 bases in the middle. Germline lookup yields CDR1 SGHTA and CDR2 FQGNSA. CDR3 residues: CASSLEGADTQYF. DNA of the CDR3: TGTGCCAGCAGCTTAGAAGGGGCAGATACGCAGTATTTT.